The rows below give T cell receptor beta chains drawn from one sample of a study of cytomegalovirus exposure and HLA in healthy donors. Using immunoSEQ multiplex PCR, the repertoire was profiled, and TCRdb retains in-frame clones only, with some absent. Of around 100,000 clones in the sample, around three quarters were seen once. What was sequenced was PBMCs. The receptor set was obtained from a woman aged 18-29 years in good health and CMV-seropositive. The CDR3 runs from the conserved cysteine through the conserved F or W. A D gene is named only where the DNA matches it firmly. Some rows mark clone size as missing; the rest say once, few, many or name a class of expanded clone.

d_call: NA
clone_size: NA
v_call: TRBV5-3
cdr3_length: 16
j_call: TRBJ2-2
cdr3_aa: CARSSRTMTHTGELFF
cdr3_nt: TGTGCCAGAAGCTCCCGGACTATGACTCACACCGGGGAGCTGTTTTTT

d_call: TRBD1
clone_size: NA
v_call: TRBV30
cdr3_length: 14
j_call: TRBJ1-2
cdr3_aa: CASTGDQFFDGYTF
cdr3_nt: TGTGCCTCCACAGGGGACCAGTTTTTTGATGGCTACACCTTC

d_call: TRBD2
clone_size: NA
v_call: TRBV27
cdr3_length: 16
j_call: TRBJ2-7
cdr3_aa: CASSPGRLAGEGEQYF
cdr3_nt: TGTGCCAGCAGCCCTGGAAGACTAGCGGGAGAAGGGGAGCAGTACTTC

d_call: TRBD2
clone_size: NA
v_call: TRBV6-1
cdr3_length: 16
j_call: TRBJ2-5
cdr3_aa: CASSEGSSGSIETQYF
cdr3_nt: TGTGCCAGCAGTGAGGGGAGTAGCGGGTCGATCGAGACCCAGTACTTC

d_call: NA
clone_size: NA
v_call: TRBV28
cdr3_length: 16
j_call: TRBJ1-3
cdr3_aa: CASSSVFQGTGNTIYF
cdr3_nt: TGTGCCAGCAGTTCGGTGTTTCAGGGGACGGGAAACACCATATATTTT

d_call: TRBD1
clone_size: NA
v_call: TRBV4-2
cdr3_length: 15
j_call: TRBJ2-7
cdr3_aa: CASSQDGQGGYEQYF
cdr3_nt: TGTGCCAGCAGCCAAGACGGACAGGGTGGATACGAGCAGTACTTC

d_call: TRBD2
clone_size: NA
v_call: TRBV4-1
cdr3_length: 16
j_call: TRBJ2-7
cdr3_aa: CASSHRLAGASYEQYF
cdr3_nt: TGCGCCAGCAGCCACCGACTAGCGGGTGCTTCCTACGAGCAGTACTTC

d_call: NA
clone_size: NA
v_call: TRBV10-1
cdr3_length: 14
j_call: TRBJ1-1
cdr3_aa: CASSVLGIKAEAFF
cdr3_nt: TGCGCCAGCAGTGTCCTCGGGATTAAGGCTGAAGCTTTCTTT

d_call: NA
clone_size: once
v_call: TRBV6-5
cdr3_length: 14
j_call: TRBJ2-1
cdr3_aa: CASSLDYSYNEQFF
cdr3_nt: TGTGCCAGCAGTCTAGACTATTCCTACAATGAGCAGTTCTTC

d_call: NA
clone_size: once
v_call: TRBV7-5
cdr3_length: 21
j_call: TRBJ1-2
cdr3_aa: CARSFHETTDLPGSTNYGYTF
cdr3_nt: TGTGCCAGAAGCTTCCACGAAACAACCGACCTCCCCGGGAGTACTAACTATGGCTACACCTTC

d_call: TRBD1
clone_size: NA
v_call: TRBV5-1
cdr3_length: 14
j_call: TRBJ1-2
cdr3_aa: CASSLASQGGGYTF
cdr3_nt: TGCGCCAGCAGCTTGGCGAGCCAGGGGGGTGGCTACACCTTC

d_call: NA
clone_size: NA
v_call: TRBV30
cdr3_length: 11
j_call: TRBJ2-7
cdr3_aa: CAWKDSTEQYF
cdr3_nt: TGTGCCTGGAAGGACTCTACCGAGCAGTACTTC

d_call: NA
clone_size: NA
v_call: TRBV28
cdr3_length: 17
j_call: TRBJ1-1
cdr3_aa: CASSFWPRTTTNTEAFF
cdr3_nt: TGTGCCAGCAGTTTCTGGCCCCGGACAACAACGAACACTGAAGCTTTCTTT

d_call: NA
clone_size: NA
v_call: TRBV5-8
cdr3_length: 13
j_call: TRBJ2-5
cdr3_aa: CASSITGVETQYF
cdr3_nt: TGTGCCAGCAGCATAACCGGAGTGGAGACCCAGTACTTC

d_call: NA
clone_size: NA
v_call: TRBV14
cdr3_length: 14
j_call: TRBJ2-3
cdr3_aa: CASKGGLRTDTQYF
cdr3_nt: TGTGCCAGCAAGGGAGGACTACGCACAGATACGCAGTATTTT

d_call: TRBD1
clone_size: NA
v_call: TRBV5-1
cdr3_length: 13
j_call: TRBJ1-2
cdr3_aa: CASSSTGEDGYTF
cdr3_nt: TGCGCCAGCAGCTCGACAGGGGAGGATGGCTACACCTTC

d_call: NA
clone_size: few
v_call: TRBV9
cdr3_length: 14
j_call: TRBJ2-1
cdr3_aa: CASSVLGLSNEQFF
cdr3_nt: TGTGCCAGCAGCGTACTCGGACTGAGTAATGAGCAGTTCTTC

d_call: TRBD2
clone_size: NA
v_call: TRBV28
cdr3_length: 12
j_call: TRBJ2-7
cdr3_aa: CASSSHGTKPYF
cdr3_nt: TGTGCCAGCAGTTCTCACGGGACTAAGCCGTACTTC

d_call: NA
clone_size: NA
v_call: TRBV18
cdr3_length: 16
j_call: TRBJ1-2
cdr3_aa: CASSPYEGSGGYGYTF
cdr3_nt: TGTGCCAGCTCCCCCTATGAAGGGTCGGGGGGCTATGGCTACACCTTC

d_call: NA
clone_size: NA
v_call: TRBV5-1
cdr3_length: 14
j_call: TRBJ2-7
cdr3_aa: CASSLGQQGDEQYF
cdr3_nt: TGCGCCAGCAGCTTGGGACAGCAAGGTGACGAGCAGTACTTC

d_call: TRBD2
clone_size: NA
v_call: TRBV5-6
cdr3_length: 17
j_call: TRBJ2-1
cdr3_aa: CASSLAGLAGAENEQFF
cdr3_nt: TGTGCCAGCAGCTTGGCCGGACTAGCGGGAGCAGAAAATGAGCAGTTCTTC

d_call: NA
clone_size: NA
v_call: TRBV13
cdr3_length: 13
j_call: TRBJ1-5
cdr3_aa: CASSRGTPQPQHF
cdr3_nt: TGTGCCAGCAGCCGAGGGACACCCCAGCCCCAGCATTTT

d_call: TRBD1
clone_size: NA
v_call: TRBV28
cdr3_length: 12
j_call: TRBJ2-7
cdr3_aa: CVTGQGAYEQYF
cdr3_nt: TGTGTCACCGGACAGGGGGCTTACGAGCAGTACTTC

d_call: NA
clone_size: NA
v_call: TRBV28
cdr3_length: 14
j_call: TRBJ2-5
cdr3_aa: CASSLLSRQETQYF
cdr3_nt: TGTGCCAGCAGTTTATTGTCGCGCCAAGAGACCCAGTACTTC